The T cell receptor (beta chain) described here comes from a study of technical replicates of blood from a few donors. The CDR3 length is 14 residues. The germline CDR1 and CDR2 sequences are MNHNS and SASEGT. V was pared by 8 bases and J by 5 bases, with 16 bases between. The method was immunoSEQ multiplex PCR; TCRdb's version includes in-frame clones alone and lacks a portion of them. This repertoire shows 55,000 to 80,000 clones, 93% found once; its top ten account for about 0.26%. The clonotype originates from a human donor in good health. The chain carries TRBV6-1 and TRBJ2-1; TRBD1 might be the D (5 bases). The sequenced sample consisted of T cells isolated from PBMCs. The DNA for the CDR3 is TGTGCCAGCCATTGGGGCGGAGTGAACAATGAGCAGTTCTTC. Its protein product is CASHWGGVNNEQFF.